This T cell receptor beta chain derives from a study of shared T cell receptors in the human thymus. TCRdb keeps only in-frame clones here, not all; method: immunoSEQ multiplex PCR. The table shows 720,000 or so clones, with 80% to 90% occurring only once. V was pared by 6 bases and J by 7 bases, with 8 bases of the junction left unmatched. The CDR3 is 15 residues long. Germline-derived CDR1 and CDR2 are MNHEY and SVGAGI. The data also belong to a second study, concerning human thymus T cells. That paper notes: Samples came from healthy Finnish infants during open corrective cardiac surgery. Resections obtained during corrective heart surgery supplied the thymus tissue. V and J gene usage appeared biased in thymic and blood repertoires. Related reports documented highly overlapping thymic repertoires among unrelated individuals.

This TCR was recovered from a girl less than two years old with a congenital heart defect. The J gene is TRBJ1-6, the V gene TRBV6-5, with 8 bases fitting TRBD1. Sequenced: thymocytes. Here the CDR3 reads CASRAWTGNNSPLHF. The CDR3 nucleotides are TGTGCCAGCAGAGCTTGGACAGGGAACAATTCACCCCTCCACTTT.